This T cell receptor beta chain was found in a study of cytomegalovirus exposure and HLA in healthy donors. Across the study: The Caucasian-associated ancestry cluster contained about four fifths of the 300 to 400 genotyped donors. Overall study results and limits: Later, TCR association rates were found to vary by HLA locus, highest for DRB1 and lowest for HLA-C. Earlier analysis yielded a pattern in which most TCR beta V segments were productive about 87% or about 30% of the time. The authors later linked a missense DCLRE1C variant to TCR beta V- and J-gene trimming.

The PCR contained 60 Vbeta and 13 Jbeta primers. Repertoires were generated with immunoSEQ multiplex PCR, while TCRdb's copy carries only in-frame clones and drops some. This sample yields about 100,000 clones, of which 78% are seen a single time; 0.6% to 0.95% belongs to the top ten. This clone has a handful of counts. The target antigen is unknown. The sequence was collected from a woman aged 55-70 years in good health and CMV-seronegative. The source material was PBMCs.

For the CDR3, the DNA is TGTGCCAGCAGTGAACCAGGGACTAATGAAAAACTGTTTTTT. Translating it yields CASSEPGTNEKLFF. The chain combines TRBV25-1 with TRBJ1-4; possibly TRBD1 for D (5 bases). The CDR3 is 14 residues long. Germline V CDR1 and CDR2: MGHDK, SYGVNS. Trimming shortened V by 2 bases and J by 2 bases, and 6 bases separated the two germline ends.